This T cell receptor beta chain was sequenced in a study of T cell clonality in common variable immunodeficiency. Study findings and constraints: TCRbeta clonality was increased in CVID versus healthy controls. Common variable immunodeficiency TCR beta sequences reportedly had fewer deletions and N-nucleotide insertions.

Of note for this clone: No antigen is known for it. The read falls 3 residues short of the CDR3 end, and the missing part is taken from the germline J gene.

Germline assignment: CDR1 SNHLY and CDR2 FYNNEI. The CDR3 sequence is 12 residues long. Clones were read by immunoSEQ multiplex PCR, and TCRdb kept only the in-frame ones, dropping some. This sample has about 33,000 clones, each found more than once. Patients had low serum IgG, IgA and/or IgM and specific antibody deficiency. Most patients and controls had Caucasian heritage. Blood came from CVID subjects not ill and not taking immunomodulatory or immunosuppressive medication. J is TRBJ1-1 and V is TRBV2, with TRBD1 as a possible D gene (5 bases). Specimen: peripheral blood mononuclear cells. This sequence was found in a human donor with common variable immunodeficiency. Incomplete CDR3 DNA: TGTGCCAGCAGTGAAAGCAGGGCAGGA. Translation gives CASSESRAG. The CDR3 in its entirety is CASSESRAGAFF.